The entry that follows covers one T cell receptor (beta chain) sequence. The clone's antigen remains unknown. No much larger clone is present one base from it, and per-base qualities are unavailable. Germline trimming: 3 bases from V, 4 bases from J; junction bases outside gene matches: 9. Including the terminal cysteine and phenylalanine, the CDR3 comprises 16 residues. Only the CDR3 region is kept as DNA, spanning 48 bases read in frame from base 1. CDR1 LGHNA and CDR2 YNFKEQ were looked up in the germline V gene. The data belong to a study of cytomegalovirus exposure and HLA in healthy donors (dated by TCRdb to the late 2010s). For the study in its entirety: In an earlier analysis of under 750 of the donors, less than 350 Gb of sequence data and 100 million or so unique TCR beta sequences from 150 million to 200 million T cells were reported. An early release covering 550 to 650 HLA-typed donors comprised approximately 290 gigabases of sequencing data and approximately 85 million unique TCR sequences. Of the 300 to 450 genotyped donors, over 65% fell in the genetic ancestry cluster associated with self-reported Caucasian donors. The study was designed to test whether signatures of past pathogen exposure could be identified by cataloging public T cell receptors. Using immunosequencing, the study profiled T cell repertoires from fewer than 850 subjects and related those repertoires to cytomegalovirus serostatus. A separate validation cohort of roughly 130 different subjects was used in addition to the roughly 670-subject first cohort. To predict cytomegalovirus infection status, the study combined high-throughput TCR immunosequencing, statistical association of individual TCRs with disease status, and machine learning. A later analysis re-examined previously published TCR beta repertoires from more than 650 donors and added high-resolution HLA genotyping to investigate patterns of TCR occurrence. Rather than drawing on any new phenotypic data, the later analysis identified candidate immune exposures from TCR beta sequences and the way those sequences occurred across donors. In an earlier analysis of roughly 580 of the donors, high-throughput TCR beta sequencing was used to judge whether each TCR beta V gene segment behaved as functional or pseudogenic. Donor age, sex, ethnicity and CMV serostatus were collected together with the repertoire data. A later genetic analysis used genome-wide SNP genotypes for about 65% of the roughly 670 donors, treating that subset as a discovery cohort. Every repertoire in the discovery cohort had been generated on one and the same sequencing platform. HLA typing included class I and class II loci at four-digit resolution. The number of donors typed differed by locus, with roughly 629-640 for A, B, C, DRB1 and DQB1, roughly 520 for DQA1, 600 to 610 for DPA1, and approximately 470 for DPB1. A few DR-DQ haplotypes were treated as single units for association and clustering because of strong linkage in the cohort. Among about 370 genotyped donors of the cohort, an average of about 240,000 unique TCR beta nucleotide sequences was sequenced per donor, of which roughly 17% were non-productive. Results and caveats for the whole study, not just this receptor: V-gene and J-gene trimming of TCR beta chains was associated with a missense DCLRE1C variant in a later genetic analysis, and the association was replicated in an independent cohort. According to a later analysis, parvovirus B19, influenza, CMV and Epstein-Barr virus appeared linked to several top co-occurrence clusters. A later analysis found that HLA-associated TCR beta chains were more clonally expanded and had lower generation probabilities than equally common non-associated chains. Linkage disequilibrium might explain the correlated functional status among segregating V segments, but an unknown experimental factor could not be excluded. In the study, approximately 160 TCR beta chains were listed as associated with cytomegalovirus. Because the 87-base-pair reads could not distinguish some IMGT-functional V segments, including TRBV6-2 and TRBV6-3, those segments were excluded. The presence/absence analyses assumed that sequencing depth was roughly uniform across donors, and that assumption may not be true. A further reported finding was that TCR beta sequences accurately predicted the HLA-A and HLA-B alleles for most subjects in the first cohort. When HLA alleles, especially DR and DQ, strongly co-occurred, attributing TCR associations to individual alleles was difficult. The classifier was reported to diagnose cytomegalovirus status with high specificity and sensitivity in both the original and validation cohorts. The earlier analysis of some 540 of the donors excluded some 15 rarely observed V segments, including chromosome 9 orphons, because counts were too low. Across donors, most TCR sequences were observed very rarely, whereas some public TCRs were present in many individuals. A later analysis found that TCR association rates varied across HLA loci, with DRB1 alleles showing the most associated TCRs and HLA-C alleles the fewest. Immune exposure information for the cohort was limited to CMV serostatus. At a false discovery rate of 0.05, a later analysis linked about 16,000 TCR beta sequences to specific HLA alleles. In vitro tests confirmed that three of the cytomegalovirus-associated TCR beta chains recognize cytomegalovirus antigens. Broadly in line with IMGT annotations, most TCR beta V segments showed up in productive rearrangements about 87% or about 30% of the time in an earlier analysis of roughly 590 of the donors. Because some donors lacked HLA typing at each locus, the association tests relied only on the typed subset. It was suggested by the authors that the approach could potentially be generalized to other disease states and immunological phenotypes. In a later analysis, most CMV-associated TCR beta chains were found to appear HLA-restricted, with HLA associations seemingly driven largely by CMV exposure. In this cohort, only TCR beta chains were sequenced, and detectable features were limited by the absence of alpha or paired-chain data. In a later genetic analysis, fewer N-insertions in productive TCRs were reported among donors in an Asian-associated ancestry cluster than the approximately 670-donor mean. A group of highly shared sequence variants was considered likely to be a technical artifact of the sequencing pipeline.

Library generation was performed with the immunoSEQ multiplex PCR assay. For the multiplex PCR, a mixture combining 60 forward primers for TCR Vbeta segments and 13 reverse primers for TCR Jbeta segments was used. The CDR3 region of rearranged TCR beta genes was amplified from genomic DNA with a multiplex PCR assay. The Illumina HiSeq System was used to sequence the amplified TCR beta libraries as 87-base-pair reads. For the original study's pipeline: A later analysis counted about 80 million unique TCR beta chains across the 500 to 850 repertoires, and 9 million to 14 million of these chains were shared by at least two donors. A nearest-neighbor algorithm error-corrected the raw reads and collapsed the reads into unique sequences, merging closely related sequences to remove PCR and sequencing errors. To assign V, D and J gene segments, CDR3 sequences were aligned to IMGT reference sequences. For a sequence to be retained, a match of at least six nucleotides to both a V gene segment and a J gene segment was required. Rearrangements were classified as productive when the CDR3 lacked stop codons and remained in frame with V and J, and all other rearrangements were classified as non-productive. Following IMGT convention, CDR3 was defined as the stretch from the second conserved V-encoded cysteine to the conserved J-encoded phenylalanine. In an earlier analysis of more than 550 of the donors, sequences lacking an unambiguous match to a single V gene segment were excluded. In an earlier analysis of approximately 610 of the donors, V segments were called functional above 56.7% productive rearrangements and were called segregating when the between-donor standard deviation exceeded 5%. A statistical classification framework was built to diagnose cytomegalovirus status from the catalog of TCR beta chain sequences. V and J gene assignment, in a later analysis, came from comparing TCR nucleotide sequences with IMGT/GENE-DB human TR gene sequences. The TCRdist pipeline was used in a later analysis to assign CDR3 sequences and most-parsimonious VDJ recombination scenarios. A later analysis defined each TCR beta chain by its CDR3 amino acid sequence plus V-gene family, and excluded reads lacking a unique V-gene family. In a later analysis, approximately 590 highly shared, low-generation-probability nucleotide sequences were removed to address suspected cross-contamination and a sequencing artifact. In a later analysis, a clonal expansion index for each public chain was calculated from normalized within-repertoire ranks of inferred template counts. In a later analysis, generation probabilities were computed with a VDJ recombination model fitted to out-of-frame rearrangements, and the resulting probabilities were checked against IGoR. In a later analysis, hypergeometric tests were used to score TCR-TCR, TCR-HLA and TCR-CMV co-occurrence, with a repertoire-size bias correction applied to TCR pairs. In a later analysis, false discovery rates were estimated by permuting HLA or CMV assignments 20 times. In a later analysis, co-occurring TCRs were grouped using DBSCAN, and TCRdist sequence similarity was added for clustering within HLA-allele-positive subsets. For co-occurrence clustering, repertoires with fewer than 30,000 or more than 120,000 public chains were excluded, along with five or six repertoires with anomalous nucleotide sharing. The table comes from immuneACCESS by way of TCRdb, which keeps in-frame sequences with V and J called. Part of the clones is missing from these tables; in studies checked, under half for an unresolved V gene and the rest for unknown reasons. V and J calls and clone size are copied from that table; D and trimming were computed from the DNA. The sample records around 30,000 clones, more than 60% of which are singletons. Jointly, the top ten make up about 20% of the sample.

The cohort consisted of 650 to 700 healthy bone marrow donors. All cohort members were sampled while nominally healthy, although unrecorded immune exposures were likely present. The donor tested CMV seropositive, placing the donor among the 289 seropositive members of the cohort. A peripheral blood sample was provided by each donor, and peripheral blood mononuclear cells were used for TCR beta sequencing. Genomic DNA was extracted from the blood cell samples with the Qiagen DNeasy Blood Extraction Kit. The chain couples TRBV4-2 to TRBJ2-7, and TRBD2 aligns with 10 junction nucleotides. The TCR comes from a man between 50 and 59 years old in good health and CMV-seropositive. Sequencing input: PBMCs. In nucleotides, the sequence is TGTGCCAGCAGCCAGGGAACTAGCGGGATAAGGTACGAGCAGTACTTC. Translated, it reads CASSQGTSGIRYEQYF.